This note documents a single TCR beta chain sequence. Antigen unknown. The data originate from a study of cytomegalovirus exposure and HLA in healthy donors. The study's findings and limits: Clonal expansion was found to be greater in HLA-associated TCR beta chains than in equally common others in a later analysis.

CDR1 MDHEN and CDR2 SYDVKM come from the germline V gene. The CDR3 runs to 15 residues. The ends lost 5 bases at V and 2 bases at J; junction bases unmatched: 5. With 60 Vbeta and 13 Jbeta primers, the PCR was carried out. Sequencing was performed with immunoSEQ multiplex PCR; in TCRdb, only in-frame clones are kept and a portion is missing. The sample holds 63,000 or so clones, 74% seen once. Sequenced material: PBMCs. The receptor was isolated from a woman in her twenties or thirties in good health and CMV-seropositive. The V gene is TRBV28, the J gene TRBJ1-5; TRBD1 agrees at 8 bases. Here the CDR3 reads CASSPPGQGNQPQHF. The CDR3 DNA reads TGTGCCAGCAGTCCCCCGGGACAGGGCAATCAGCCCCAGCATTTT.